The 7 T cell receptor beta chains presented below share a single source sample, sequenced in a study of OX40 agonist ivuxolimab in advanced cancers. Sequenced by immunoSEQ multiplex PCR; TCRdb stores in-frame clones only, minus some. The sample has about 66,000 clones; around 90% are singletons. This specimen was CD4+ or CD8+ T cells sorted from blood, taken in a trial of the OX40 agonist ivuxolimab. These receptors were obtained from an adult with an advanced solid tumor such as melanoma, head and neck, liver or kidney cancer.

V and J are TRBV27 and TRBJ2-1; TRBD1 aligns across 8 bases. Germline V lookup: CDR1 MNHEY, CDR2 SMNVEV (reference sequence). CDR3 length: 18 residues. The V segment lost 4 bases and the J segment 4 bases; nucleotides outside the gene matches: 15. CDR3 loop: CASSSTDWTGLMYNEQFF. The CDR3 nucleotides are TGTGCCAGCAGTTCAACCGATTGGACAGGGCTTATGTACAATGAGCAGTTCTTC.

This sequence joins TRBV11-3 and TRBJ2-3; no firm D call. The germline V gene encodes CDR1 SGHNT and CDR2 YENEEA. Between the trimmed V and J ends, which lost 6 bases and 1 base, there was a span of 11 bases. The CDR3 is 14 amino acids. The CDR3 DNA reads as TGTGCCAGCAGGCGTGGATTTGGCACAGATACGCAGTATTTT. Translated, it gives CASRRGFGTDTQYF. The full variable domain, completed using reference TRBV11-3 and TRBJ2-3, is EAGVVQSPRYKIIEKKQPVAFWCNPISGHNTLYWYLQNLGQGPELLIRYENEEAVDDSQLPKDRFSAERLKGVDSTLKIQPAELGDSAVYLCASRRGFGTDTQYFGPGTRLTVL.

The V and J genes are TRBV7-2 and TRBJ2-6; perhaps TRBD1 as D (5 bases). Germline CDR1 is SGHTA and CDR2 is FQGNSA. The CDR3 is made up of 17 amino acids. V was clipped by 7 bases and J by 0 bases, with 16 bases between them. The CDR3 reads CASNLAGRASGANVLTF. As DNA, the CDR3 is TGTGCCAGCAACCTGGCAGGCAGGGCCTCTGGGGCCAACGTCCTGACTTTC.

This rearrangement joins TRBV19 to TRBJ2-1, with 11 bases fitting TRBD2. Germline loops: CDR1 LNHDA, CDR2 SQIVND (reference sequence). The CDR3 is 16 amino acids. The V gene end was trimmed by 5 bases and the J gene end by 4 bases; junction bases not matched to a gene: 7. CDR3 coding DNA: TGTGCCAGTAGTTCCCCGGGACTAGCGGTTTACAATGAGCAGTTCTTC. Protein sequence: CASSSPGLAVYNEQFF.

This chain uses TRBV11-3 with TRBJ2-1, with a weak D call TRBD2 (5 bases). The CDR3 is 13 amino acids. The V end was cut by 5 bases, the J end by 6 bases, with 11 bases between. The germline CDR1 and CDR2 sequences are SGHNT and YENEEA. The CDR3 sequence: CASSGTRSNEQFF. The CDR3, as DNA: TGTGCCAGCAGCGGTACTAGAAGCAATGAGCAGTTCTTC.

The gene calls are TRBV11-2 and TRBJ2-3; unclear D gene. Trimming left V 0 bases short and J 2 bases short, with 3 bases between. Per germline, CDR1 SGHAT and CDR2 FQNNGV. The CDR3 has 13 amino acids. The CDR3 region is CASSLDHTDTQYF. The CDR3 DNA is TGTGCCAGCAGCTTAGACCACACAGATACGCAGTATTTT.

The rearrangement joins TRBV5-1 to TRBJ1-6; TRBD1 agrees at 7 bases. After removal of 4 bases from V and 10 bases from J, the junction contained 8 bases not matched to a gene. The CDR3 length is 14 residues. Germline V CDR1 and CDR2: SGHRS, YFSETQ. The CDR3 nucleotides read TGCGCCAGCAGCAGAGACAGGGAGTGGTCACCCCTCCACTTT. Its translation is CASSRDREWSPLHF.